Below are 14 T cell receptor beta chains sequenced from a single sample in a study of relationships among human T cell subsets. From mRNA, alpha and beta CDR3 regions were amplified using semiquantitative ARM-PCR. In ARM-PCR, communal superprimers followed tagged nested gene-specific primers for exponential amplification. One entry per CDR3 protein, called by TCRdb with MiXCR from the multiplex PCR reads. The table includes some 13,000 distinct CDR3 sequences, around 60% detected once. Regulatory T cells were selected from positively selected CD4+ cells using anti-CD25 beads. Sequencing was performed on Tregs sorted from blood. These TCRs come from a man aged 40-50 years in good health.

This chain connects TRBV7-6 to TRBJ2-7; D is unclear. V was pared by 1 base and J by 2 bases, with 15 bases between. The CDR3 has 16 residues. CDR1 is SGHVS and CDR2 is FNYEAQ in the germline V gene. CDR3 residues: CASSLGLGMSAYEQYF. CDR3 nucleotides: TGTGCCAGCAGCTTAGGCCTCGGTATGTCAGCCTACGAGCAGTACTTC.

J is TRBJ2-3 and V is TRBV5-1, with a possible D match to TRBD2 (6 bases). Germline V gives CDR1 SGHRS, CDR2 YFSETQ. CDR3 length: 16 residues. V was cut by 4 bases and J by 1 base, with 16 bases left in between. Here the CDR3 reads CASSPSDRWGTDTQYF. For the CDR3, the DNA is TGCGCCAGCAGCCCTAGCGACCGATGGGGCACAGATACGCAGTATTTT.

The rearrangement uses TRBV5-1 and TRBJ2-1; D unclear. Germline CDR1 reads SGHRS; CDR2 reads YFSETQ. The CDR3 consists of 12 residues. The V gene lost 0 bases and the J gene lost 8 bases, with 6 bases spanning the gap. In DNA, the CDR3 is TGCGCCAGCAGCTTGGAGGGCGATGAGCAGTTCTTC. It codes for CASSLEGDEQFF.

This clonotype has just a few counts. The rearrangement joins TRBV28 to TRBJ1-5, with a tentative D call TRBD1 (5 bases). Germline values: CDR1 MDHEN, CDR2 SYDVKM. The CDR3 is 13 residues long. Trimming shortened V by 6 bases and J by 4 bases, and 10 bases separated the two germline ends. The CDR3 region has the DNA TGTGCCAGCAGGGGGCCGATTAATCAGCCCCAGCATTTT. Encoded protein: CASRGPINQPQHF.

The chain links TRBV6-5 to TRBJ2-3; 11 bases align to TRBD2. Germline-derived CDR1 and CDR2 are MNHEY and SVGAGI. CDR3 size: 16 residues. V lost 3 bases, J lost 3 bases, and 5 bases stayed unmatched. CDR3 amino acids: CASSYLAGGGTDTQYF. CDR3 nucleotide sequence: TGTGCCAGCAGTTATTTAGCGGGAGGGGGGACAGATACGCAGTATTTT.

This clonotype turned up a few times. The rearrangement links TRBV12-3 or TRBV12-4 to TRBJ1-4, with a tentative D call TRBD1 (5 bases). V was pared by 5 bases and J by 5 bases, with 9 bases between. This CDR3 has 13 residues. CDR3 nucleotide sequence: TGTGCCAGCAGTCGGGACCTAAATGAAAAACTGTTTTTT. It specifies CASSRDLNEKLFF.

The table lists this clonotype with a few counts. The V gene is TRBV20-1, the J gene TRBJ1-4, with no clear D. Trimming took off 1 base at V and 3 bases at J, with 6 bases between the two ends. CDR3 size: 13 residues. Per germline, CDR1 DFQATT and CDR2 SNEGSKA (reference sequence). The CDR3 spells CSARGVSNEKLFF. CDR3 DNA sequence: TGCAGTGCTAGAGGGGTGTCTAATGAAAAACTGTTTTTT.

The chain combines TRBV5-1 with TRBJ2-7, with TRBD2 identical over 13 bases. Germline lookup yields CDR1 SGHRS and CDR2 YFSETQ. V lost 3 bases to trimming and J lost 4 bases; unmatched junction nucleotides: 10. The CDR3 has 17 residues. CDR3 amino acids: CASSYRTSGGLRYEQYF. The CDR3 coding sequence is TGCGCCAGCAGCTACCGGACTAGCGGGGGCCTTCGGTACGAGCAGTACTTC.

V gene TRBV6-5 combines with J gene TRBJ2-3, with unresolved D. In germline, CDR1 is MNHEY, CDR2 SVGAGI. The V end lost 7 bases, the J end lost 0 bases, and 11 bases lay between the germline ends. The CDR3 is 14 amino acids. Written as DNA, the CDR3 is TGTGCCAGCAAATCTACCTCTAGCACAGATACGCAGTATTTT. Translating it yields CASKSTSSTDTQYF.

The chain joins TRBV5-1 to TRBJ1-2; 7 bases align to TRBD1. The CDR3 is 16 residues long. The junction had 10 bases not matched to a gene; V was cut back by 3 bases and J by 2 bases. In germline, CDR1 is SGHRS, CDR2 YFSETQ. As DNA, the CDR3 is TGCGCCAGCAGCTCGGGATGGGGACAGCAAAACTATGGCTACACCTTC. Its translation: CASSSGWGQQNYGYTF. The entire variable domain, with the rest obtained from reference TRBV5-1 and TRBJ1-2, is as follows: KAGVTQTPRYLIKTRGQQVTLSCSPISGHRSVSWYQQTPGQGLQFLFEYFSETQRNKGNFPGRFSGRQFSNSRSEMNVSTLELGDSALYLCASSSGWGQQNYGYTFGSGTRLTVV.

Concerning this clonotype: The CDR3 does not close with the conserved phenylalanine or tryptophan, likely indicating a read error. The chain links TRBV12-3 or TRBV12-4 to TRBJ1-3; D uncertain. The V end lost 3 bases, the J end lost 4 bases, and 7 bases lay between the germline ends. The CDR3 covers 13 residues. CDR3 in amino acids: CASSLAGGNTIYL. CDR3 coding DNA: TGTGCCAGCAGTTTGGCGGGCGGAAACACCATATATCTT.

The chain recombines TRBV13 with TRBJ2-1; no definite D call. V shed 5 bases and J shed 0 bases, with 14 bases lying between them. Germline V CDR1 and CDR2: PRHDT, FYEKMQ (reference sequence). The CDR3 contains 16 residues. Here the CDR3 reads CASSKIGASSYNEQFF. The CDR3 nucleotides are TGTGCCAGCAGCAAAATCGGCGCGAGCTCCTACAATGAGCAGTTCTTC.

The chain links TRBV18 to TRBJ1-2, with 7 bases matching TRBD1. This CDR3 is 14 amino acids long. CDR1 is KGHSH and CDR2 is LQKENI in the germline V gene. V lost 5 bases, J lost 7 bases, and 10 bases stayed unmatched. The CDR3 reads CASSTDRRGIGYTF. The CDR3 DNA follows: TGTGCCAGCTCAACGGACAGGCGGGGCATTGGCTACACCTTC.

A few counts support this clonotype. The V and J genes are TRBV11-2 and TRBJ1-3; D remains unclear. V lost 0 bases and J 0 bases, leaving 6 bases between the germline ends. The CDR3 loop spans 15 amino acids. The germline gives CDR1 SGHAT, CDR2 FQNNGV. The DNA for the CDR3 is TGTGCCAGCAGCTTAGATATGCCCTCTGGAAACACCATATATTTT. This codes for CASSLDMPSGNTIYF.